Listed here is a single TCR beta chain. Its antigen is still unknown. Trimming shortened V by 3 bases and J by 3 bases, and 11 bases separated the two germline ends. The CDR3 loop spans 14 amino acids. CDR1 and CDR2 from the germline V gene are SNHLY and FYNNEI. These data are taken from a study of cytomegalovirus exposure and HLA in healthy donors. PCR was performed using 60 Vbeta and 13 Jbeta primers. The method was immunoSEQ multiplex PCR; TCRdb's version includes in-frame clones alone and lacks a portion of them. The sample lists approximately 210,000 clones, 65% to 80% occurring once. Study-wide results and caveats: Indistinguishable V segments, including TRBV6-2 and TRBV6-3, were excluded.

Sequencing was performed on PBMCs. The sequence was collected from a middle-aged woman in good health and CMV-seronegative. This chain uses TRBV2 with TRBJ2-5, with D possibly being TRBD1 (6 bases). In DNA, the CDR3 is TGTGCCAGCAGTGATCACAGGGTGGAAGAGACCCAGTACTTC. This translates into CASSDHRVEETQYF.